This TCR beta chain was identified in a study of IL-17A CD8 T cells in psoriatic arthritis synovium. In the study overall: The goal of the study was to define the phenotype, molecular profile and function of synovial IL-17A+CD8+ T cells in psoriatic arthritis pathogenesis. Paper-wide results and their limitations: TCR sequencing covered only a few patients, which the authors acknowledged as a limited sample size. Some individual clones occupied over 4% of the repertoire, though most synovial CD8+ subsets remained polyclonal. Cells were obtained from synovial fluid rather than synovial tissue, because no psoriatic arthritis synovial tissue samples were available.

After DNA extraction (Qiagen), TCRbeta V-D-J rearrangements underwent bias-controlled amplification and then high-throughput sequencing (immunoSEQ; Adaptive Biotech). The authors processed their data as follows. The immunoSEQ Analyzer platform was used to analyze productive sequences at the sequence level. Clonality was calculated as 1 minus Pielou's evenness, with values ranging from 0 (highly polyclonal) to 1 (monoclonal). The Morisita index, ranging from 0 (no similarity) to 1 (complete similarity), was used to quantify repertoire overlap between subsets. TCRdb provides this immuneACCESS table in a form limited to in-frame rearrangements. Some clones are lacking; in checked studies, under half of them reflect an unresolved V gene, and why the rest are absent is not known. V and J calls and clone size are those listed in that table; D and trimming were worked out from the DNA. The sample table shows approximately 2,100 clones, and about 70% are seen once. Of the sample, 10% to 13% falls within the top ten clones.

Synovial fluid effusions were aspirated from actively inflamed joints of psoriatic arthritis patients. Memory CD8+ T cells in synovial fluid were sorted patient by patient into Tc17 (IL-17A+) cells, bulk memory cells and Tc1 (IL-17A-IFNgamma+) cells in order to compare their TCR repertoires. The Classification of Psoriatic Arthritis Study Group (CASPAR) criteria were met by the psoriatic arthritis patients. CD45RA-CD27+/- plus CD45RA+CD27- cells were sorted as bulk memory CD8+ T cells. In a few patients with psoriatic arthritis, sorted CD8+ T cell subsets from synovial fluid were put through TCRbeta sequencing. Before use, synovial fluid mononuclear cells were separated with Lymphoprep and cryopreserved in liquid nitrogen. The medium used for cryopreservation had roughly 48% fetal calf serum and approximately 10% dimethyl sulfoxide. The CDR3 holds 15 amino acids from the cysteine to the phenylalanine. Only the CDR3 DNA stays, 45 bases, in frame from base 1. The germline V gene provides CDR1 MNHGY and CDR2 SVAAGI. V is shortened by 4 bases, J by 0 bases, and the region joining them spans 9 bases.

This clone was seen only a few times. Its antigen specificity is not known. The record has no base qualities; no much larger clone is one base away. The chain employs TRBV6-9 and TRBJ1-4; a confident D gene designation cannot be given. The clonotype comes from a human donor with psoriatic arthritis. Specimen: memory CD8+ T cells from synovial fluid. In the paper's terms, the cell subset or site label means: bulk memory CD8+ T cells (CD45RA-CD27+/- and CD45RA+CD27-). Read as DNA, the sequence is TGTGCCAGCAGTTCGGACTATCCAACTAATGAAAAACTGTTTTTT. It translates to CASSSDYPTNEKLFF.